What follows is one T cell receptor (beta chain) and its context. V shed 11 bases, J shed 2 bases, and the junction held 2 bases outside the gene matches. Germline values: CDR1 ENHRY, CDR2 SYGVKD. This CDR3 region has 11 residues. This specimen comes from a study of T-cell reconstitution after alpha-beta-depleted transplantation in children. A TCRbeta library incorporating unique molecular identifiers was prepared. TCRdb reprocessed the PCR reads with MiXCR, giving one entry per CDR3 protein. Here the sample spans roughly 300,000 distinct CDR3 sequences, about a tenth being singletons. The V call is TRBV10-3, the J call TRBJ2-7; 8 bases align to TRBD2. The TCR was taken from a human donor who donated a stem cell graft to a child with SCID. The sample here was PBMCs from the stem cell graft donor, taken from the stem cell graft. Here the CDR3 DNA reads TGTGCCTCGGGGGGGGCCTACGAGCAGTACTTC. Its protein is CASGGAYEQYF.